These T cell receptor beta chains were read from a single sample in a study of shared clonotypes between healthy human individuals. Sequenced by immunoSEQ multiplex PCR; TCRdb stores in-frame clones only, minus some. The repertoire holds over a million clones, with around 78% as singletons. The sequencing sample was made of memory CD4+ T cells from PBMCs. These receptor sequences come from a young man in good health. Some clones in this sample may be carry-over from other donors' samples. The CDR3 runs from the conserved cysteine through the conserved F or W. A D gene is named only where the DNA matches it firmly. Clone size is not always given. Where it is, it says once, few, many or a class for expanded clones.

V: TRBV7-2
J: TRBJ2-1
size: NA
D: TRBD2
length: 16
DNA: TGTGCCAGCACCTTTAGGGCGGGAGTGGCGTACAATGAGCAGTTCTTC
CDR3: CASTFRAGVAYNEQFF

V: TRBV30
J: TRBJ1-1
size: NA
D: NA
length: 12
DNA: TGTGCCTGGAGTGTTAATTGGGGTGAAGCTTTCTTT
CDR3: CAWSVNWGEAFF

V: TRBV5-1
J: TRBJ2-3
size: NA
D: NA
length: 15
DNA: TGCGCCAGCAGCTCCCGGGACTCCTTCACAGATACGCAGTATTTT
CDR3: CASSSRDSFTDTQYF

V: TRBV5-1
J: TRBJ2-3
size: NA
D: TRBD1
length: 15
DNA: TGCGCCAGCAGCCCCCAGGACAGGAGCACAGATACGCAGTATTTT
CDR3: CASSPQDRSTDTQYF

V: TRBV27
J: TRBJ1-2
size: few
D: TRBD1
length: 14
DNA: TGTGCCAGCAGTTTGGGACAGCCCATCTATGGCTACACCTTC
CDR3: CASSLGQPIYGYTF

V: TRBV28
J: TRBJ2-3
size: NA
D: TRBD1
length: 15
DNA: TGTGCCAGTACCCGCGGGACAGGGGCAACAGATACGCAGTATTTT
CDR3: CASTRGTGATDTQYF

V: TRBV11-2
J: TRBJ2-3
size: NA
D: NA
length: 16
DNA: TGTGCCAGCAGCTTAGGTCTCCAGCGGAACACAGATACGCAGTATTTT
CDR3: CASSLGLQRNTDTQYF

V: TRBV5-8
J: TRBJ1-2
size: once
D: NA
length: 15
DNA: TGTGCCAGCAACTTCCCAGGGGCCTCTAACTATGGCTACACCTTC
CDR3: CASNFPGASNYGYTF

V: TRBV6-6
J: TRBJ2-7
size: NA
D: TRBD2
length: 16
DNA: TGCGCCAGCAGACCAGGACTAGCGGGAAGTAAGTACGAGCAGTACTTC
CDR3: CASRPGLAGSKYEQYF

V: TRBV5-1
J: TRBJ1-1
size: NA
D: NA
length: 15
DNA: TGCGCCAGCAGCTTGGAGGCACAGAAGAACACTGAAGCTTTCTTT
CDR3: CASSLEAQKNTEAFF

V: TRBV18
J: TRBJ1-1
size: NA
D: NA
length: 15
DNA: TGTGCCAGCTCACCAATGGTGGGGTCGTGGTTTGAAGCTTTCTTT
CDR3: CASSPMVGSWFEAFF

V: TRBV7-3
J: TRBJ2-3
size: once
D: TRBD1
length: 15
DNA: TGTGCCAGCAGCTACACAGGGGGTAAGGGAGATACGCAGTATTTT
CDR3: CASSYTGGKGDTQYF

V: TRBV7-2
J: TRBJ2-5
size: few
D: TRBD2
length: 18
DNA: TGTGCCAGCAGCCTAAGCACGAGAAACCGGGACTACATGGAGACCCAGTACTTC
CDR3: CASSLSTRNRDYMETQYF

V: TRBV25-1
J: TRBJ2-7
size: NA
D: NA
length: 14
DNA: TGTGCCAGCAGGCCTCCGGGGCCACTCTACGAGCAGTACTTC
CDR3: CASRPPGPLYEQYF

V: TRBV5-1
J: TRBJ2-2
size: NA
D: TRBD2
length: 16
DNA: TGCGCCAGCAGTAGGCTAGCGGGAGACGGGACCGGGGAGCTGTTTTTT
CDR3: CASSRLAGDGTGELFF

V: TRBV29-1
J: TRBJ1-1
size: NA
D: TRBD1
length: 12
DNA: TGCAGCACAGACAGGGGGAACACTGAAGCTTTCTTT
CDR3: CSTDRGNTEAFF

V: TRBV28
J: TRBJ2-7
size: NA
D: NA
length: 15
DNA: TGTGCCAGCAGTTTTAGTAATGGGGGGCCGGACGAGCAGTACTTC
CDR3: CASSFSNGGPDEQYF

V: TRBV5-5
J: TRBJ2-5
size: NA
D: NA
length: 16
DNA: TGTGCCAGCAGCTCCCAACAGGGAAAGTTAGGAGAGACCCAGTACTTC
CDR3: CASSSQQGKLGETQYF

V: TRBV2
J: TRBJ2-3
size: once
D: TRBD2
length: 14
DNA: TGTGCCAGCAGTGCCACTAGCGTGACGGATACGCAGTATTTT
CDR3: CASSATSVTDTQYF

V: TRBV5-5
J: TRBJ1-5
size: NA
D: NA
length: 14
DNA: TGTGCCAGCAGCTTATGGGGTAACAATCAGCCCCAGCATTTT
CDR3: CASSLWGNNQPQHF

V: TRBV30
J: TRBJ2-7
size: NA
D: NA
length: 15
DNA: TGTGCCTGGAGGGACTGGGGGGGCAGGGAATACGAGCAGTACTTC
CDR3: CAWRDWGGREYEQYF

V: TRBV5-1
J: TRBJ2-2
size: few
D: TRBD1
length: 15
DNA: TGCGCCAGCAGCTTGACAGGGGGCTACACCGGGGAGCTGTTTTTT
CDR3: CASSLTGGYTGELFF

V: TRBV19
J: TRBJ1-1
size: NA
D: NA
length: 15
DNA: TGTGCCAGTAGAGAACAACCGGGCCTGAACACTGAAGCTTTCTTT
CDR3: CASREQPGLNTEAFF

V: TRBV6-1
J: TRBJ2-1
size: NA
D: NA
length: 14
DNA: TGTGCCAGCAGGGTTCATCTCCTTTACAATGAGCAGTTCTTC
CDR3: CASRVHLLYNEQFF

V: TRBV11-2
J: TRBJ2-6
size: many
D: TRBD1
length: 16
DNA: TGTGCCAGCATGAAGGACAGGGGGCCTGGGGCCAACGTCCTGACTTTC
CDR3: CASMKDRGPGANVLTF

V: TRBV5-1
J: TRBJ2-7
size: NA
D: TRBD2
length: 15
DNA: TGCGCCAGCAGCACCTTGGGACTAGCGGGAGAAGAGCAGTACTTC
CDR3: CASSTLGLAGEEQYF

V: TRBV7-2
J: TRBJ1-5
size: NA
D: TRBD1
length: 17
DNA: TGTGCCAGCAGCTTAGCCCCCACAGGGGGCGGGTATCAGCCCCAGCATTTT
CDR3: CASSLAPTGGGYQPQHF

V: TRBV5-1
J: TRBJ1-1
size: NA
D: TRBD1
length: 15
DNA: TGCGCCAGCAGACAAACAGGGGGCGCGACCACTGAAGCTTTCTTT
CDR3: CASRQTGGATTEAFF

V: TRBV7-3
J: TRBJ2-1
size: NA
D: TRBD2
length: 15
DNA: TGTGCCAGCAGCGTGACTAGCGGGCCCTACAATGAGCAGTTCTTC
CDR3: CASSVTSGPYNEQFF

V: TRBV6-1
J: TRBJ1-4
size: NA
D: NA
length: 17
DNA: TGTGCCAGCAGTGAAGGTAGGGGGGAAGGGCCTAATGAAAAACTGTTTTTT
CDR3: CASSEGRGEGPNEKLFF

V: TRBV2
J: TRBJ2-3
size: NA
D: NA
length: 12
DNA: TGTGCCAGCAGAGGGTTAACAGATACGCAGTATTTT
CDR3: CASRGLTDTQYF

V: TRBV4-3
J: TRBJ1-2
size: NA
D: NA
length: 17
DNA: TGCGCCAGCAGCCAAGTCTCGGGGGGCCCGATTCCCGGTGGCTACACCTTC
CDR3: CASSQVSGGPIPGGYTF

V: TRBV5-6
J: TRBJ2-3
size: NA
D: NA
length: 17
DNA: TGTGCCAGCAGCTCCAAGGGGAGACTAAGCGGCACAGATACGCAGTATTTT
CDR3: CASSSKGRLSGTDTQYF

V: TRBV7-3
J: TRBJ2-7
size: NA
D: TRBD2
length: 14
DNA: TGTGCCAGCAGCCCTAGCGGAGGGGCGTGGGAGCAGTACTTC
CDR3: CASSPSGGAWEQYF

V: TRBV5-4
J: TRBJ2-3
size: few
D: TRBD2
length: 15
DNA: TGTGCCAGCAGCTTGGCCAGCGGGGGCCCAGATACGCAGTATTTT
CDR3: CASSLASGGPDTQYF

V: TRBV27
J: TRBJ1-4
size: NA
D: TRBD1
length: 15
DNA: TGTGCCAGCAGTTTTTCGGGACAGGGGGGGGAAAAACTGTTTTTT
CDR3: CASSFSGQGGEKLFF

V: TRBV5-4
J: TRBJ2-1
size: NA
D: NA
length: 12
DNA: TGTGCCAGCAGCTTAGGCGGGCCACAGCAGTTCTTC
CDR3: CASSLGGPQQFF

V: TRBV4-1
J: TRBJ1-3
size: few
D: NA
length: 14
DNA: TGCGCCAGCAGCCAAGGGGGGCTTGGAAACACCATATATTTT
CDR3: CASSQGGLGNTIYF

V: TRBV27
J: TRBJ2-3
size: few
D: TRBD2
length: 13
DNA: TGTGCCAGCAGTTATGGTAGCGGGGATACGCAGTATTTT
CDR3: CASSYGSGDTQYF

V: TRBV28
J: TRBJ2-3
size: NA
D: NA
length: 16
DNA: TGTGCCAGCAGTTTATCGGCCAGGGGCATCACAGATACGCAGTATTTT
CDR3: CASSLSARGITDTQYF

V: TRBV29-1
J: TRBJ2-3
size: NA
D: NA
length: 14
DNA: TGCAGTGTTGAAGCACGGACGATAGTGGCTACGCAGTATTTT
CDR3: CSVEARTIVATQYF

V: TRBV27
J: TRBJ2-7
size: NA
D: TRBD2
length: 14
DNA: TGTGCCAGCAGTTTGAGACTAGCGGTCTACGAGCAGTACTTC
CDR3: CASSLRLAVYEQYF

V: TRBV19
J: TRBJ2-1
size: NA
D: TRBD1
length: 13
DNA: TGTGCCATCCGGGACAGGGTCTACAATGAGCAGTTCTTC
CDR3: CAIRDRVYNEQFF

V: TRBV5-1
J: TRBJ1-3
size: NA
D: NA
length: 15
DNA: TGCGCCAGCAGTGAGGGGATAGCATCTGGAAACACCATATATTTT
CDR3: CASSEGIASGNTIYF

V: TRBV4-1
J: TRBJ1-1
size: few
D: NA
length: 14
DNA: TGCGCCAGCAGCCAAGACAGGGCAACGACTGAAGCTTTCTTT
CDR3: CASSQDRATTEAFF

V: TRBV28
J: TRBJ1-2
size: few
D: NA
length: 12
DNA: TGTGCCAGCAGCCTCGGAACCTATGGCTACACCTTC
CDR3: CASSLGTYGYTF